There are many counts of the clone carrying this T cell receptor (beta chain). Its antigen is as yet unknown. TCRdb itself ran the reads through MiXCR, one entry per CDR3 protein. The sample includes approximately 500,000 distinct CDR3 sequences, roughly 10% of them seen just once. The CDR3 totals 15 residues. Germline V gives CDR1 ENHRY, CDR2 SYGVKD. Trimming cost V 6 bases and J 3 bases; bases outside gene matches: 8. These data belong to a study of T cell repertoires in cytomegalovirus infection. Study at large: Indications of both CMV infection and matching HLA type were provided by public TCR beta signatures.

Whole-study findings and limits: HLA-C-restricted CMV clonotypes gave the most frequent clonotype in two of eight donors. Summed frequency of public TCR beta families distinguished CMV carriers with the relevant HLA.

The chain links TRBV10-3 to TRBJ2-1, with 7 nucleotides matching TRBD1. Sequencing was performed on PBMCs. This sequence originates from a human donor in good health (CMV status not recorded). Some clones in this sample may be carry-over from other donors' samples. In DNA, the CDR3 is TGTGCCATCAGGACCGAGGGACAGATCTACAATGAGCAGTTCTTC. It yields the protein CAIRTEGQIYNEQFF.